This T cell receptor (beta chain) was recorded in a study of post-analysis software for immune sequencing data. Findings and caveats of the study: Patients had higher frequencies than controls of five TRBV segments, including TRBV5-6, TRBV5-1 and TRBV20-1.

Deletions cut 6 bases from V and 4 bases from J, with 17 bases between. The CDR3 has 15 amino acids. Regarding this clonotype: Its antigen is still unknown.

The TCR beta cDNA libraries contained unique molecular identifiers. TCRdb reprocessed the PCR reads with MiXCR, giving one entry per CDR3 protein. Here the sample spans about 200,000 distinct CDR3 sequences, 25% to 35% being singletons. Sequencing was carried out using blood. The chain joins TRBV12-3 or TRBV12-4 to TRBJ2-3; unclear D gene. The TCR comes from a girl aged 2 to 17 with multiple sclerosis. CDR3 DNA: TGTGCCAGCAGAGGTAGGAGCTCCCCCGCAGATACGCAGTATTTT. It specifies CASRGRSSPADTQYF.